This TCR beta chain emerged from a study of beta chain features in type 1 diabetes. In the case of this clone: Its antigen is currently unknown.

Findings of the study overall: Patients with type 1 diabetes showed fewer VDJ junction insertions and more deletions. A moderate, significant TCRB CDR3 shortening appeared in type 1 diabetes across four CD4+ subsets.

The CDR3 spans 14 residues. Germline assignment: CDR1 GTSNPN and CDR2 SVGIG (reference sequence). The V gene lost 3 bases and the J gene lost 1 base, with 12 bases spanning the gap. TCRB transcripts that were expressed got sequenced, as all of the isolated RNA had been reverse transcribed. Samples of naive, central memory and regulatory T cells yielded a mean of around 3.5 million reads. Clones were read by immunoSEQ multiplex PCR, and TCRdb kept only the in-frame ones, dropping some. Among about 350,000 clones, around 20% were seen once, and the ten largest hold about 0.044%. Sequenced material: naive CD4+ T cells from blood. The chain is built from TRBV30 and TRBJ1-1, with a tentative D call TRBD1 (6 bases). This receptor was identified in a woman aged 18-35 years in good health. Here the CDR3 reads CAWSRGGPNTEAFF. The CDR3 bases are TGTGCCTGGAGCCGGGGGGGGCCGAACACTGAAGCTTTCTTT. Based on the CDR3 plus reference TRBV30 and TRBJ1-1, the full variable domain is SQTIHQWPATLVQPVGSPLSLECTVEGTSNPNLYWYRQAAGRGLQLLFYSVGIGQISSEVPQNLSASRPQDRQFILSSKKLLLSDSGFYLCAWSRGGPNTEAFFGQGTRLTVV.